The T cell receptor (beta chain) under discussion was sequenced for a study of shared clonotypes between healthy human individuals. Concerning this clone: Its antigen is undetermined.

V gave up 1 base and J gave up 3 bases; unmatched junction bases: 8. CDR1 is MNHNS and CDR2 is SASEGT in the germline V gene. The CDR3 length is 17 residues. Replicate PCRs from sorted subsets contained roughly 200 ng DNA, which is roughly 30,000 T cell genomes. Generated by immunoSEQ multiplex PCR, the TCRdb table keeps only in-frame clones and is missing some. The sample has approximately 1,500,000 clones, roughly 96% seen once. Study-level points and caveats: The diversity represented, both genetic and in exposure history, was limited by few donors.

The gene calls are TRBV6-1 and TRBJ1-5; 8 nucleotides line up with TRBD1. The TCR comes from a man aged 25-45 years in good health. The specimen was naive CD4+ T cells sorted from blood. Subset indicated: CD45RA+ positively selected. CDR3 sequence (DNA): TGTGCCAGCAGTGAAGTCCCGGGACAGGATGTCAATCAGCCCCAGCATTTT. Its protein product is CASSEVPGQDVNQPQHF.